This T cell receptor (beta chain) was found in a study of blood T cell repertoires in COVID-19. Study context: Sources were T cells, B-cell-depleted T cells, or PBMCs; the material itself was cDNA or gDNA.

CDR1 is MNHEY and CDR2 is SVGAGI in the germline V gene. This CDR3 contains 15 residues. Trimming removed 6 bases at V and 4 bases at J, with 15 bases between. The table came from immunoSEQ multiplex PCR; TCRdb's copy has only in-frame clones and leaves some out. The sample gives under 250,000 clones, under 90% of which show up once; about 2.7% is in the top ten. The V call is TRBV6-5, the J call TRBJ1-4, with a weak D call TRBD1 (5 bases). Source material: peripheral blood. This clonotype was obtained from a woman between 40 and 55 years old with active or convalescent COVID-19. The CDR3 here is CASRPAGGGNEKLFF. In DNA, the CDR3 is TGTGCCAGCAGACCCGCGGGGGGAGGTAATGAAAAACTGTTTTTT.